This T cell receptor (beta chain) was profiled in a study of human T cells and chemical hapten exposure. Background on the study: For the roughly 26-week duration of the study, patients were given weekly doses of diphenylcyclopropenone on the scalp.

In the source study's methods: A per-sample median of about 94,000 TCRs was observed, with counts ranging from about 20,000 to 750,000. A single record per CDR3 protein comes from TCRdb applying MiXCR to the RACE reads. It is TCRdb's table, rather than the study itself, that gives the V and J calls and clone size. The sample includes under 120,000 distinct CDR3 sequences, approximately 10% of them seen just once. Germline V gene data show CDR1 as SGHTA and CDR2 as FQGTGA. The V end was cut by 2 bases, the J end by 0 bases, with 9 bases between. CDR3 length equals 15 residues. Time point meaning: patch test 1, 2 weeks after DPC sensitization. Treatment here: therapeutic diphenylcyclopropenone sensitization with weekly scalp DPC. Unfractionated whole blood was the source of the extracted total RNA. General observations from the study: Each of the donors had alopecia, so their immune responses may not resemble those of healthy people.

For this clonotype: What it binds is not known.

The starting material was whole blood, obtained in connection with sensitization to the hapten diphenylcyclopropenone (DPC). The chain employs TRBV7-3 and TRBJ2-3, with D possibly TRBD2 on 5 matching bases. This receptor was obtained from a woman between 40 and 50 years old with alopecia areata. Some clones in this sample may be carry-over from other donors' samples. This CDR3 is CASSLEGPSTDTQYF. CDR3 in DNA: TGTGCCAGCAGCTTAGAGGGTCCTAGCACAGATACGCAGTATTTT.